This TCR beta chain comes out of a study of T-cell reconstitution after alpha-beta-depleted transplantation in children. Notes on the study in general: Newly produced T cells mostly accounted for T-cell counts and diversity one year post-transplant.

Worth noting for this clonotype: Its antigen is undetermined.

The germline V gene has CDR1 DFQATT and CDR2 SNEGSKA (reference sequence). The CDR3 spans 13 residues. Unique molecular identifiers were incorporated when the TCRbeta library was constructed. TCRdb redid the calling of the PCR reads with MiXCR, one entry per CDR3 protein. The table lists about 980,000 distinct CDR3 sequences, roughly 31% of them singletons, with roughly 31% in the top ten. The sequences come from PBMCs, mostly from graft donor cells, collected 360 days after TCRalphabeta/CD19-depleted stem cell transplant. The chain is built from TRBV20-1 and TRBJ2-1; TRBD1 or TRBD2 may be the D gene (6 bases each). This sequence was found in a boy younger than two who had a stem cell transplant for SCID, so the T cells may come from the graft donor. CDR3 DNA sequence: TGCAGCGTCAGGTCCAGGGGAGGCAATGAGCAGTTCTTC. Translation gives CSVRSRGGNEQFF.